One sample yielded the 15 T cell receptor beta chains listed below, sequenced in a study of technical replicates of blood from a handful of donors. Data came from immunoSEQ multiplex PCR; TCRdb stores just in-frame clones and leaves some out. The table includes roughly 80,000 clones, 95% to 97% detected once. The sample consisted of T cells isolated from PBMCs. The receptors originated from a human donor in good health.

The chain uses TRBV29-1 and TRBJ2-1, with D maybe TRBD2 (5 bases). This CDR3 spans 15 amino acids. Germline lookup yields CDR1 SQVTM and CDR2 ANQGSEA. Trimming shortened V by 5 bases and J by 6 bases, and 20 bases separated the two germline ends. The CDR3 region has the DNA TGCAGCGTTCACACAGACTATTTAGGGCGCAATGAGCAGTTCTTC. Residues: CSVHTDYLGRNEQFF.

The chain employs TRBV5-1 and TRBJ2-5; 8 nucleotides align to TRBD1. In germline, CDR1 is SGHRS, CDR2 YFSETQ. The CDR3 spans 14 residues. V gave up 4 bases and J gave up 4 bases; unmatched junction bases: 6. DNA of the CDR3: TGCGCCAGCAGCCCGGACAGGGTTGGAGAGACCCAGTACTTC. Protein sequence: CASSPDRVGETQYF.

This chain uses TRBV18 with TRBJ2-5; tentative D call: TRBD1 (6 bases). Germline V CDR1 and CDR2: KGHSH, LQKENI. The length of the CDR3 is 13 residues. V was trimmed by 1 base and J by 6 bases, leaving 9 bases between them. The CDR3, as DNA: TGTGCCAGCTCACCACGGGGGCAGCAGACCCAGTACTTC. As protein: CASSPRGQQTQYF.

This chain links TRBV14 with TRBJ2-7; D remains ambiguous. Germline lookup yields CDR1 SGHDN and CDR2 FVKESK. Trimming shortened V by 4 bases and J by 4 bases, and 8 bases separated the two germline ends. CDR3 length: 12 residues. The CDR3 here is CASSRGGYEQYF. Written as DNA, the CDR3 is TGTGCCAGCAGCCGCGGTGGGTACGAGCAGTACTTC.

The rearrangement links TRBV5-1 to TRBJ1-1; TRBD1 agrees at 8 bases. Germline V gene lookup returns CDR1 SGHRS and CDR2 YFSETQ. The V and J ends lost 2 bases and 5 bases, in that order; junction bases with no gene match: 5. This CDR3 is 14 amino acids long. The CDR3: CASSFGQGKTEAFF. DNA of the CDR3: TGCGCCAGCAGCTTTGGACAGGGCAAGACTGAAGCTTTCTTT. Looking up the rest from reference TRBV5-1 and TRBJ1-1 gives the full variable domain: KAGVTQTPRYLIKTRGQQVTLSCSPISGHRSVSWYQQTPGQGLQFLFEYFSETQRNKGNFPGRFSGRQFSNSRSEMNVSTLELGDSALYLCASSFGQGKTEAFFGQGTRLTVV.

This clone is a singleton in its sample. V and J are TRBV11-2 and TRBJ1-3; D not resolved. Trimming left V 8 bases short and J 2 bases short, with 10 bases between. The CDR3 extends over 13 amino acids. CDR1 is SGHAT and CDR2 is FQNNGV in the germline V gene. For the CDR3, the DNA is TGTGCCAGCCTAACCCGTCCTGGAAACACCATATATTTT. Translated: CASLTRPGNTIYF.

The J gene is TRBJ1-6, the V gene TRBV9, with TRBD1 matching over 9 bases. This CDR3 comprises 15 residues. The V segment lost 0 bases and the J segment 10 bases; nucleotides outside the gene matches: 5. Germline CDR1 is SGDLS and CDR2 is YYNGEE. As DNA, the CDR3 is TGTGCCAGCAGCGTAGAGGGACAGGGAGGGTCACCCCTCCACTTT. Protein sequence: CASSVEGQGGSPLHF.

This chain links TRBV4-1 with TRBJ2-3; a weak D match, TRBD2 (5 bases). The CDR3 is 14 residues long. The ends were cut back, 0 bases at V and 7 bases at J, with 11 bases in the middle. The germline gives CDR1 MGHRA, CDR2 YSYEKL. CDR3 sequence reads: CASSQDWPGYTQYF. The CDR3 DNA is TGCGCCAGCAGCCAAGATTGGCCGGGATATACGCAGTATTTT.

The CDR3 loop is CASSPLGGDAFF. CDR3 in DNA: TGTGCCAGCAGTCCCTTGGGAGGGGATGCTTTCTTT. This chain uses TRBV28 with TRBJ1-1, with a tentative D call TRBD1 (5 bases). The germline V gene has CDR1 MDHEN and CDR2 SYDVKM. The length of the CDR3 is 12 residues. Trimming shortened V by 5 bases and J by 11 bases, and 15 bases separated the two germline ends.

V and J are TRBV4-2 and TRBJ1-4, with TRBD1 as a possible D gene (5 bases). This CDR3 region has 18 residues. CDR1 LGHNA and CDR2 YNFKEQ come from the germline V gene. V dropped 1 base and J dropped 1 base, with 16 bases sitting between them. CDR3 in amino acids: CASSQVISTGRTNEKLFF. The CDR3 DNA reads TGTGCCAGCAGCCAAGTTATAAGCACAGGTAGAACTAATGAAAAACTGTTTTTT.

The CDR3 sequence is CASSAVAGNTIYF. CDR3 in DNA: TGTGCCAGCAGTGCAGTTGCTGGAAACACCATATATTTT. This chain uses TRBV6-1 with TRBJ1-3; D unclear. CDR1 and CDR2 from the germline V gene are MNHNS and SASEGT. The CDR3 totals 13 residues. Trimming took off 4 bases at V and 2 bases at J, with 6 bases between the two ends.

This chain connects TRBV6-1 to TRBJ1-1; TRBD1 is a possible D gene (6 bases). Trimming took 6 bases from V and 1 from J, leaving 9 bases between them. CDR3 size: 13 residues. CDR1 is MNHNS and CDR2 is SASEGT in the germline V gene. In DNA, the CDR3 is TGTGCCAGCAGACCGGACAGGAACACTGAAGCTTTCTTT. It translates to CASRPDRNTEAFF.

The chain is built from TRBV6-1 and TRBJ2-7, with no clear D. Germline V gives CDR1 MNHNS, CDR2 SASEGT. The CDR3 is 15 residues long. Trimming pared 1 base from V and 0 bases from J, leaving 10 bases between. The CDR3 here is CASSEDGGLSYEQYF. CDR3 nucleotide sequence: TGTGCCAGCAGTGAAGACGGCGGTCTCTCCTACGAGCAGTACTTC.

The rearrangement links TRBV2 to TRBJ2-5; 7 bases are a match to TRBD1. Near its end, the DNA agrees better with TRBJ2-7, so the J call may be wrong. In germline, CDR1 is SNHLY, CDR2 FYNNEI. The CDR3 is 13 residues long. The CDR3 sequence: CASSEQGNYEQYF. For the CDR3, the DNA is TGTGCCAGCAGCGAACAGGGGAACTACGAGCAGTACTTC.

The chain employs TRBV13 and TRBJ2-1; 7 bases are shared with TRBD1. Germline V lookup: CDR1 PRHDT, CDR2 FYEKMQ (reference sequence). This CDR3 contains 13 residues. Losses at the gene ends were 5 bases for V and 8 bases for J; bases not matched to a gene: 6. This CDR3 is CASSHIGGDEQFF. CDR3 in DNA: TGTGCCAGCAGCCATATAGGGGGCGATGAGCAGTTCTTC.